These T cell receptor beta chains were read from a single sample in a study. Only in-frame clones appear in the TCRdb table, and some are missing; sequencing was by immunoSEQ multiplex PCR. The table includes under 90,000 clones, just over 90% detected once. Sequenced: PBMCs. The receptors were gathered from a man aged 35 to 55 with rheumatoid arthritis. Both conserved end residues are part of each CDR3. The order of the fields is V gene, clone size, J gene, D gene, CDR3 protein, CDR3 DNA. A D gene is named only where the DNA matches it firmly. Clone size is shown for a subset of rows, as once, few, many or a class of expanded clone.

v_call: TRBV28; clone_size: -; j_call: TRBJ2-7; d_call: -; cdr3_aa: CATRLTGSGEQYF; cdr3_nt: TGTGCCACCCGACTCACAGGGTCCGGCGAGCAGTACTTC
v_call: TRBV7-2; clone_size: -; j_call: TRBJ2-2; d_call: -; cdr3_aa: CASSLVVGLERGELFF; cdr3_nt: TGTGCCAGCAGCTTAGTAGTCGGGCTAGAACGGGGGGAGCTGTTTTTT
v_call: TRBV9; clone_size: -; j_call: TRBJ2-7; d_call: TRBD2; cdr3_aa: CASSREAGAHYEQYF; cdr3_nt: TGTGCCAGCAGCAGAGAAGCGGGGGCCCACTACGAGCAGTACTTC
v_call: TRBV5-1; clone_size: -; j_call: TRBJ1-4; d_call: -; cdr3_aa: CASRWSAATNEKLFF; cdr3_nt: TGCGCCAGCAGATGGAGTGCAGCAACTAATGAAAAACTGTTTTTT
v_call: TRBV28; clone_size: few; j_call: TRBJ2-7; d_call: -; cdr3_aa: CASSFWAALHEQYF; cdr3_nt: TGTGCCAGCAGTTTCTGGGCAGCCTTACACGAGCAGTACTTC
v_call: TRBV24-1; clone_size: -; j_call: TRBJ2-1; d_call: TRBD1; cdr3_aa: CATRSAGGSEQFF; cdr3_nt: TGTGCCACCAGGTCCGCAGGGGGCAGTGAGCAGTTCTTC
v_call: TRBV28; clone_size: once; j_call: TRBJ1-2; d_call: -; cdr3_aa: CAISFRAGNYGYTF; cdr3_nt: TGTGCCATCTCATTCCGGGCGGGAAACTATGGCTACACCTTC
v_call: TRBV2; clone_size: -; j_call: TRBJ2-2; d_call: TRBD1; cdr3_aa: CASGDRVTPPNTGELFF; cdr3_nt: TGTGCCAGCGGGGACAGGGTTACCCCTCCGAACACCGGGGAGCTGTTTTTT
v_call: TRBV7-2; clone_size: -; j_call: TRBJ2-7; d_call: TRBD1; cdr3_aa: CASSLGTGPYEQYF; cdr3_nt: TGTGCCAGCAGCTTAGGGACAGGGCCCTACGAGCAGTACTTC
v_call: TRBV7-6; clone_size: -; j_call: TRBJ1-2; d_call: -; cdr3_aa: CASSSLQGSNYGYTF; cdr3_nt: TGTGCCAGCAGCTCATTACAGGGCTCTAACTATGGCTACACCTTC
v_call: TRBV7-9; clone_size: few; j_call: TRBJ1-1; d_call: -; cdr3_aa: CASSLAQGSNTEAFF; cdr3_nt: TGTGCCAGCAGCTTAGCACAGGGAAGTAACACTGAAGCTTTCTTT
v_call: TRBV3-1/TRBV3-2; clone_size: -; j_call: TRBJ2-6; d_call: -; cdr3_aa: CASSPVTEFYSGANVLTF; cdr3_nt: TGTGCCAGCAGCCCAGTAACTGAATTTTACTCTGGGGCCAACGTCCTGACTTTC
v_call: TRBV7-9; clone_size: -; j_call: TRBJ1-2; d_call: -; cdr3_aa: CASSLEGRAGLGYTF; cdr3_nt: TGTGCCAGCAGCTTAGAGGGCAGGGCGGGTCTTGGCTACACCTTC
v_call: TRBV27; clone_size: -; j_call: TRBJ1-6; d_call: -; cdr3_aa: CASSFDSSYNSPLHF; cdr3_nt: TGTGCCAGCAGTTTCGACAGCTCCTATAATTCACCCCTCCACTTT
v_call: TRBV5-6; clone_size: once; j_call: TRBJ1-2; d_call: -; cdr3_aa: CASTDPGRNYGYTF; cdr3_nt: TGTGCCAGCACCGACCCGGGGAGGAACTATGGCTACACCTTC
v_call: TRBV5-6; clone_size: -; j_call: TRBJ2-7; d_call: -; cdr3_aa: CASSRLGESYEQYF; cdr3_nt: TGTGCCAGCAGCAGGTTGGGGGAATCCTACGAGCAGTACTTC
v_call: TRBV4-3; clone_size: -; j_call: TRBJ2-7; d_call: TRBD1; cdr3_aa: CASSFGQGFSYEQYF; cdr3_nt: TGCGCCAGCAGCTTTGGACAGGGGTTCTCCTACGAGCAGTACTTC
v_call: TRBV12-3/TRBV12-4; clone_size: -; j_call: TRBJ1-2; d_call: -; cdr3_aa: CASSSGHNYGYTF; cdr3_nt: TGTGCCAGCAGTTCGGGGCACAACTATGGCTACACCTTC
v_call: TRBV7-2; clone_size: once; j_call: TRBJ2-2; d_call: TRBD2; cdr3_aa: CASSLASSGTRANGELFF; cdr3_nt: TGTGCCAGCAGCTTAGCCTCCTCCGGGACTAGAGCCAATGGGGAGCTGTTTTTT
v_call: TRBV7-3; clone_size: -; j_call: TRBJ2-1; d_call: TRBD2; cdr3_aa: CASSLGLAGMDEQFF; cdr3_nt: TGTGCCAGCAGCTTGGGACTAGCGGGTATGGATGAGCAGTTCTTC
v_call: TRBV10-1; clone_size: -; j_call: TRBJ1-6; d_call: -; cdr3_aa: CASSNGYNSPLHF; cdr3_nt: TGCGCCAGCAGTAACGGGTATAATTCACCCCTCCACTTT
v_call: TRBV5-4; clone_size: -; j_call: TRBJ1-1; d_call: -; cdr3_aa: CASSRQIAVAEAFF; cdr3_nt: TGTGCCAGCAGCCGACAGATTGCGGTGGCTGAAGCTTTCTTT
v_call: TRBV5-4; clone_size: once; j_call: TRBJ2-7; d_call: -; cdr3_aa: CASSLYGYEQYF; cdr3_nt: TGTGCCAGCAGCTTGTACGGCTACGAGCAGTACTTC
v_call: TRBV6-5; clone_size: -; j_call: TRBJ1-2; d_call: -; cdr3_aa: CASRGSLGGYTF; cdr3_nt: TGTGCCAGCAGGGGGAGCCTTGGTGGCTACACCTTC
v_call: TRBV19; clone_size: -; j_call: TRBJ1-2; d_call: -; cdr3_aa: CATNTGQTINYGYTF; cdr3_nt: TGTGCCACCAACACCGGACAGACTATTAACTATGGCTACACCTTC
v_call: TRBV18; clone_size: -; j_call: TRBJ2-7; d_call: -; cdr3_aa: CASSPPSTGGLLGHEQYF; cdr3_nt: TGTGCCAGCTCACCACCATCCACCGGAGGACTCCTAGGCCACGAGCAGTACTTC
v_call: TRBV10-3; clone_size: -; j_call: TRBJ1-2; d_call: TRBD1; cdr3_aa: CAISGTKDRGRRDYGYTF; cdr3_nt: TGTGCCATCAGTGGGACCAAGGACAGGGGGCGCCGCGACTATGGCTACACCTTC
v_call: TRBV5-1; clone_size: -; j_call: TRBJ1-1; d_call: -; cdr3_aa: CASSLTGMGTEAFF; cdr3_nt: TGCGCCAGCAGCTTGACAGGGATGGGCACTGAAGCTTTCTTT
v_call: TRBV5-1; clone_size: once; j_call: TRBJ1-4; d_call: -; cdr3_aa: CASSLGDKLENEKLFF; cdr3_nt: TGCGCCAGCAGCCTCGGGGACAAACTAGAAAATGAAAAACTGTTTTTT
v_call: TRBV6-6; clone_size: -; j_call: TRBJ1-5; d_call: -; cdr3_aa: CASSYSEGNQPQHF; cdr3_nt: TGTGCCAGCAGTTACTCCGAGGGCAATCAGCCCCAGCATTTT
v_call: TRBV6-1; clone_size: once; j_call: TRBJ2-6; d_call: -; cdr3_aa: CASSDNSGGANVLTF; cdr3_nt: TGTGCCAGCAGTGACAACTCGGGCGGGGCCAACGTCCTGACTTTC
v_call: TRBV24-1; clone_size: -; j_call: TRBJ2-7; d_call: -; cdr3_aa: CATLDLFFEQYF; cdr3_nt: TGTGCCACACTCGACCTTTTTTTCGAGCAGTACTTC
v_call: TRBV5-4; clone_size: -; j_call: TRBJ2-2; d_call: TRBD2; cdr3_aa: CASSLATSGRSTGELFF; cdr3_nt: TGTGCCAGCAGCTTGGCCACTAGCGGGAGAAGCACCGGGGAGCTGTTTTTT
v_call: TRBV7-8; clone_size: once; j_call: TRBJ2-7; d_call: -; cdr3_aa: CASSLAVGLTSYEQYF; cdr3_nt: TGTGCCAGCAGCTTAGCGGTGGGTCTAACGTCCTACGAGCAGTACTTC
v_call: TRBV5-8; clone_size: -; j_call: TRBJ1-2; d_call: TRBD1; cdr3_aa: CASSLTRDSGIRGYTF; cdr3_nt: TGTGCCAGCAGCTTGACCAGGGACAGTGGGATTCGGGGCTACACCTTC
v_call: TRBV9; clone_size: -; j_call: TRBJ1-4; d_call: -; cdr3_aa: CASSVAGRTTNEKLFF; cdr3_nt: TGTGCCAGCAGCGTAGCGGGACGGACGACTAATGAAAAACTGTTTTTT
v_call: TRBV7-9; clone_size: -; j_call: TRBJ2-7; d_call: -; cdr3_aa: CASSSSGRSYEQYF; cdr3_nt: TGTGCCAGCAGTAGTAGCGGTAGGAGCTACGAGCAGTACTTC
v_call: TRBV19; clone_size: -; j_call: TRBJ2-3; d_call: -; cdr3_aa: CASSMLRGAPDTQYF; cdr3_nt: TGTGCCAGTAGTATGTTGAGGGGGGCCCCAGATACGCAGTATTTT
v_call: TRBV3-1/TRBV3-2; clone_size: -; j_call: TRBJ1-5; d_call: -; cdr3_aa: CASSQVISNQPQHF; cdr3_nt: TGTGCCAGCAGCCAAGTAATTAGCAATCAGCCCCAGCATTTT
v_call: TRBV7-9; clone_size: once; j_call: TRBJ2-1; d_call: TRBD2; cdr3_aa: CASSFGLGPFF; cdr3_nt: TGTGCCAGCAGCTTTGGACTAGGTCCGTTCTTC
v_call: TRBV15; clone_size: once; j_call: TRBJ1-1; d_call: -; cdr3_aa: CATSRAPRRRMNTEAFF; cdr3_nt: TGTGCCACCAGCAGGGCCCCAAGGAGGCGGATGAACACTGAAGCTTTCTTT
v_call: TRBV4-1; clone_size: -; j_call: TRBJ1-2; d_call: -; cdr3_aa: CASSQDRFNYGYTF; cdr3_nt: TGCGCCAGCAGCCAAGATCGGTTTAACTATGGCTACACCTTC
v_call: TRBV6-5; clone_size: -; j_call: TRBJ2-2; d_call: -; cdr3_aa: CASSYSFGELFF; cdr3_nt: TGTGCCAGCAGTTACTCTTTCGGGGAGCTGTTTTTT
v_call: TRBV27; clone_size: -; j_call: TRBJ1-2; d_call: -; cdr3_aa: CASSLSRFPSNYGYTF; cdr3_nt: TGTGCCAGCAGTTTATCGAGGTTTCCCTCTAACTATGGCTACACCTTC
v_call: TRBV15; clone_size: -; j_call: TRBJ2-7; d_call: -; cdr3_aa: CATSLQGGEQYF; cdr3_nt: TGTGCCACCAGCCTGCAGGGCGGCGAGCAGTACTTC
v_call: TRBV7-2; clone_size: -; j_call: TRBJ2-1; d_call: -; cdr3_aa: CASSLLGVGYEQFF; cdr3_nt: TGTGCCAGCAGCCTTCTGGGGGTGGGCTATGAGCAGTTCTTC
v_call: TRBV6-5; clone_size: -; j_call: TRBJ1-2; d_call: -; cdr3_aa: CASSPAPGAYGYTF; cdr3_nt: TGTGCCAGCAGTCCCGCCCCCGGGGCCTATGGCTACACCTTC
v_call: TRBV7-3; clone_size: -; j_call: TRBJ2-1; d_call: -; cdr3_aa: CASSFRGTGTREVNEQFF; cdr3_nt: TGTGCCAGCAGCTTTAGGGGTACCGGGACAAGGGAGGTCAATGAGCAGTTCTTC
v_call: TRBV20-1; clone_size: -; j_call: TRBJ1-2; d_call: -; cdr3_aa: CSARDNYGYTF; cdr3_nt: TGCAGTGCTAGGGACAACTATGGCTACACCTTC
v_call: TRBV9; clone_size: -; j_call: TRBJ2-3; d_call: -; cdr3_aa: CASSVVSTTDTQYF; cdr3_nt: TGTGCCAGCAGCGTAGTATCTACCACAGATACGCAGTATTTT
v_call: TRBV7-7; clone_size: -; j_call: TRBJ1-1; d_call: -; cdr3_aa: CASSSAVNTEAFF; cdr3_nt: TGTGCTAGCAGCTCGGCCGTGAACACTGAAGCTTTCTTT
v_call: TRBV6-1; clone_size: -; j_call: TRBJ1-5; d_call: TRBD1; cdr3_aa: CASSEGTGLGLVQPQHF; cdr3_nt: TGTGCCAGCAGTGAAGGGACAGGGCTCGGGCTAGTTCAGCCCCAGCATTTT
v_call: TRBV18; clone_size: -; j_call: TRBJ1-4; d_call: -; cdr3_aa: CASSQGENEKLFF; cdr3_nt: TGTGCCAGCTCACAGGGTGAGAATGAAAAACTGTTTTTT
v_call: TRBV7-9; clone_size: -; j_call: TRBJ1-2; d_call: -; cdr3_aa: CASSLRRKANYGYTF; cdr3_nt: TGTGCCAGCAGCCTTCGTAGGAAAGCTAACTATGGCTACACCTTC
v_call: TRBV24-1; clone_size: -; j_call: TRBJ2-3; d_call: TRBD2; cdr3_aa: CATSARGGKGTDTQYF; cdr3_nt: TGTGCCACCAGCGCGAGGGGAGGGAAGGGGACAGATACGCAGTATTTT
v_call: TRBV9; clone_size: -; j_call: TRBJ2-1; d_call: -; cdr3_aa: CASSVESGVYNEQFF; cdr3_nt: TGTGCCAGCAGCGTAGAATCGGGAGTCTACAATGAGCAGTTCTTC
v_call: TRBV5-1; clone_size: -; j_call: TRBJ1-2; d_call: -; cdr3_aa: CASREESSKDHYGYTF; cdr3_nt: TGCGCCAGCAGGGAGGAGTCCTCGAAGGATCACTATGGCTACACCTTC